This T cell receptor beta chain stems from a study of blood T cell repertoires in COVID-19. Study summary: Specimens from acute and convalescent COVID-19 originated in the United States, Italy and Spain. The analysed material was cDNA or gDNA that came from T cells, B-cell-depleted T cells, or PBMCs.

The CDR3 has 15 residues. Germline loops: CDR1 SSHAT, CDR2 FNYEAQ (reference sequence). Per the original methods: The assay estimated nucleated cells by amplifying reference gene primers. Some clones are missing from TCRdb's copy, which holds only in-frame ones; the method was immunoSEQ multiplex PCR. The V and J calls and clone size were taken over from that table, and D and trimming were inferred from the DNA. The profile shows fewer than 100,000 clones, 70% to 80% of them singletons. Regarding this clone: An end of the junction differs from the germline gene, which may be a read error.

The sequence was obtained from a human donor in a cohort sampled during active COVID-19. The V and J genes are TRBV7-7 and TRBJ2-1, with D perhaps matching TRBD2 (5 bases). The sequenced sample was peripheral blood. Written as DNA, the CDR3 is TGTGCTAGCAGCTTAGGTTTGGAGGCCCACAATGAGCAGTTCTTC. This encodes CASSLGLEAHNEQFF.